In this sample, the clone carrying this T cell receptor beta chain turned up many times. Antigen: not known. The time point: patch test 1, 2 weeks after DPC sensitization. Treatment reported: therapeutic diphenylcyclopropenone sensitization with weekly scalp DPC. Whole blood that had not been fractionated was the source of extracted total RNA. Patients had alopecia, were aged 18 to 70, and were not pregnant. Via MiXCR, TCRdb re-called the RACE reads, giving one row per CDR3 protein. The sample lists approximately 43,000 distinct CDR3 sequences; approximately 3.6% were seen once. The data derive from a study of human T cells and chemical hapten exposure. Overall study: Each patient's scalp received weekly diphenylcyclopropenone throughout the roughly 24-week study.

V was shortened by 0 bases and J by 0 bases, with 3 bases between the two germline ends. CDR1 and CDR2 from the germline V gene are LGHNA and YSLEER. The CDR3 is 15 residues long. Study outcomes and limitations: It should be noted that donors had alopecia, so their immune response may differ from healthy people's. Counts of expanded TCRs at PT1 were positively correlated with patch test score.

The sequence was obtained from a man in his fifties with alopecia areata. Some clones in this sample may be carry-over from other donors' samples. The sequences come from whole blood, collected in connection with sensitization to the hapten diphenylcyclopropenone (DPC). The chain has TRBV4-3 and TRBJ2-6; D is undetermined. In DNA, the CDR3 is TGCGCCAGCAGCCAAGAACACTCTGGGGCCAACGTCCTGACTTTC. This translates into CASSQEHSGANVLTF.